This entry lists 31 T cell receptor beta chains sequenced from one sample in a study of early T cells in non-severe SARS-CoV-2 infection. TCRdb recomputed calls from the 5' RACE reads with MiXCR, one row per CDR3 protein. The sample has around 28,000 distinct CDR3 sequences, about 4% seen once. Specimen: whole blood. These receptor sequences come from an adult who was a healthcare worker with PCR-confirmed SARS-CoV-2 infection or an uninfected control (not recorded which).

This clonotype was seen a handful of times. The rearrangement joins TRBV20-1 to TRBJ1-4; D uncertain. V dropped 5 bases and J dropped 8 bases, with 9 bases sitting between them. The CDR3 totals 11 residues. Germline CDR1 reads DFQATT; CDR2 reads SNEGSKA (reference sequence). The CDR3 sequence is CSASHGEKLFF. CDR3 DNA sequence: TGCAGTGCTTCGCACGGAGAAAAACTGTTTTTT.

This clonotype turned up a few times. The chain uses TRBV2 and TRBJ2-3; a weak D match, TRBD2 (5 bases). Germline V gives CDR1 SNHLY, CDR2 FYNNEI. This CDR3 contains 13 residues. The V and J ends lost 4 bases and 6 bases respectively, with 11 bases between them. DNA for the CDR3: TGTGCCAGCAGTGCGGGATTTGCGGATACGCAGTATTTT. It encodes CASSAGFADTQYF.

This clonotype was seen many times. This sequence joins TRBV19 and TRBJ2-6; the D gene is possibly TRBD2 (5 bases). Germline CDR1 reads LNHDA; CDR2 reads SQIVND (reference sequence). V lost 9 bases and J 0 bases, leaving 18 bases between the germline ends. The CDR3 loop spans 17 amino acids. This CDR3 is CASSPAAYRSGANVLTF. CDR3 nucleotide sequence: TGTGCCAGCTCACCAGCGGCGTACCGCTCTGGGGCCAACGTCCTGACTTTC.

This clonotype was seen repeatedly, ten times or more. The chain joins TRBV2 to TRBJ2-7; D is perhaps TRBD1 (6 bases). The CDR3 has 14 amino acids. Trimming removed 6 bases from V and 0 bases from J, with 12 bases in between. CDR1 is SNHLY and CDR2 is FYNNEI in the germline V gene. The CDR3 protein is CASSFQGSSYEQYF. The CDR3, as DNA: TGTGCCAGCAGCTTCCAGGGGAGCTCCTACGAGCAGTACTTC.

The chain recombines TRBV7-8 with TRBJ2-5, with unresolved D. CDR3 length equals 13 residues. Per the germline V gene, CDR1 is SGHVS and CDR2 is FQNEAQ. Between the trimmed V and J ends, which lost 2 bases and 3 bases, there was a span of 7 bases. The CDR3 coding sequence is TGTGCCAGCAGCTTACCGATCGAAGAGACCCAGTACTTC. Its protein is CASSLPIEETQYF.

This clonotype has just a few counts. This chain links TRBV7-2 with TRBJ1-2; D possibly corresponds to TRBD1 (5 bases). Trimming removed 4 bases at V and 8 bases at J, with 11 bases between. This CDR3 is built from 12 residues. Per the germline V gene, CDR1 is SGHTA and CDR2 is FQGNSA. CDR3 loop: CASSSPGRGYTF. For the CDR3, the DNA is TGTGCCAGCAGCTCCCCAGGGAGAGGCTACACCTTC.

The chain joins TRBV7-3 to TRBJ2-1; unclear D gene. The V and J ends lost 5 bases and 9 bases respectively, with 14 bases between them. Per the germline V gene, CDR1 is SGHTA and CDR2 is FQGTGA. The CDR3 is 13 residues long. For the CDR3, the DNA is TGTGCCAGCAGCCCCCTGGGGTCCGGTGAGCAGTTCTTC. Encoded protein: CASSPLGSGEQFF.

This clonotype was seen just once. It may be a read error: a sequence one base away is much more abundant. The chain is built from TRBV28 and TRBJ2-7, with D uncertain. The CDR3 sequence is 10 residues long. V was cut by 10 bases and J by 5 bases, with 9 bases left in between. Germline V gene sequence: CDR1 MDHEN, CDR2 SYDVKM. CDR3 nucleotide sequence: TGTGCCAACAAAGGAAACGAGCAGTACTTC. This encodes CANKGNEQYF.

This clonotype was recorded at least ten times. The chain links TRBV27 to TRBJ2-5; tentatively, D is TRBD2 (6 bases). Trimming pared 3 bases from V and 4 bases from J, leaving 15 bases between. Germline CDR1 reads MNHEY; CDR2 reads SMNVEV (reference sequence). CDR3 length equals 15 residues. DNA for the CDR3: TGTGCCAGCAGTTTGACCCCCCTGGGGGGAGAGACCCAGTACTTC. Protein sequence: CASSLTPLGGETQYF.

By frequency in the sample, this clonotype is medium-sized. This chain joins TRBV11-2 and TRBJ1-2; possibly TRBD1 for D (6 bases). This CDR3 is 12 amino acids long. V was clipped by 5 bases and J by 5 bases, with 9 bases between them. The germline gives CDR1 SGHAT, CDR2 FQNNGV. The CDR3 DNA reads TGTGCCAGCAGCACAGGGTATTATGGCTACACCTTC. Protein sequence: CASSTGYYGYTF.

This clonotype showed up many times. V usage is TRBV12-3 or TRBV12-4 and J usage is TRBJ1-1; no clear D gene. V lost 1 base, J lost 1 base, and 4 bases lay in between. This CDR3 spans 13 amino acids. The CDR3 loop reads CASSLVANTEAFF. CDR3 DNA: TGTGCCAGCAGTTTAGTAGCGAACACTGAAGCTTTCTTT.

At least ten counts were recorded for this clonotype. The chain uses TRBV11-1 and TRBJ2-7; 14 bases align to TRBD2. The CDR3 consists of 17 residues. The germline gives CDR1 SGHAT, CDR2 FQDESV (reference sequence). The V segment lost 3 bases and the J segment 1 base; nucleotides outside the gene matches: 5. The CDR3 sequence: CASSLRWTSGGSYEQYF. As DNA, the CDR3 is TGTGCCAGCAGCTTGAGGTGGACTAGCGGGGGGTCCTACGAGCAGTACTTC.

This clonotype has ten or more counts. The rearrangement uses TRBV29-1 and TRBJ2-5, with 14 bases matching TRBD2. The V gene's germline CDR1 is SQVTM and CDR2 ANQGSEA. This CDR3 contains 15 residues. V lost 7 bases, J lost 5 bases, and 9 bases stayed unmatched. CDR3 bases: TGCAGCGCCGAAGCCGGGACTAGCGGGAGTGAGACCCAGTACTTC. It yields the protein CSAEAGTSGSETQYF.

The sample holds many counts of this clonotype. The CDR3 region is CSARLNEQFF. The CDR3, as DNA: TGCAGTGCTAGGTTGAATGAGCAGTTCTTC. This chain uses TRBV20-1 with TRBJ2-1; no reliable D call. Germline CDR1 reads DFQATT; CDR2 reads SNEGSKA (reference sequence). This CDR3 has 10 residues. V lost 3 bases and J lost 7, with 4 bases in between.

At least ten counts were recorded for this clonotype. The chain carries TRBV29-1 and TRBJ2-2; D remains ambiguous. Germline V lookup: CDR1 SQVTM, CDR2 ANQGSEA. The V end was cut by 5 bases, the J end by 6 bases, with 7 bases between. This CDR3 contains 11 residues. CDR3 sequence: CSVFTAGELFF. DNA of the CDR3: TGCAGCGTTTTTACAGCCGGGGAGCTGTTTTTT.

The chain is built from TRBV27 and TRBJ2-5; D may match TRBD1 or TRBD2 (6 bases each). There are 13 residues in the CDR3. Germline lookup yields CDR1 MNHEY and CDR2 SMNVEV (reference sequence). Trimming shortened V by 3 bases and J by 5 bases, and 10 bases separated the two germline ends. The chain's CDR3 is CASSLGGKETQYF. The CDR3 DNA sequence: TGTGCCAGCAGTTTGGGGGGCAAGGAGACCCAGTACTTC.

The table lists this clonotype with many counts. As DNA, the CDR3 is TGTGCCAGCAGTTACGGGCTCCCGGGACAGGGTGGTGGGGCCCAGTACTTC. Residues: CASSYGLPGQGGGAQYF. The V call is TRBV6-5, the J call TRBJ2-5; 9 nucleotides match TRBD1. V was clipped by 2 bases and J by 9 bases; unmatched bases: 16. The CDR3 runs to 17 residues. In germline, CDR1 is MNHEY, CDR2 SVGAGI.

The chain joins TRBV9 to TRBJ2-1; D is uncertain. This CDR3 has 13 amino acids. Trimming took off 3 bases at V and 10 bases at J, with 14 bases between the two ends. Germline CDR1 is SGDLS and CDR2 is YYNGEE. CDR3 bases: TGTGCCAGCAGCGCAAAAAGTAGCCCAGAGCAGTTCTTC. Residues: CASSAKSSPEQFF.

This clonotype occurred many times. The rearrangement joins TRBV18 to TRBJ2-7; no firm D call. This CDR3 has 13 amino acids. Germline V gene sequence: CDR1 KGHSH, CDR2 LQKENI. V lost 2 bases to trimming and J lost 2 bases, with 7 bases between them. CDR3 protein: CASSPAQTYEQYF. DNA for the CDR3: TGTGCCAGCTCACCAGCCCAAACCTACGAGCAGTACTTC.

The chain links TRBV6-6 to TRBJ2-1, with a tentative D call TRBD2 (5 bases). The V end was cut by 4 bases, the J end by 4 bases, with 14 bases between. Germline-derived CDR1 and CDR2 are MNHNY and SVGAGI (reference sequence). There are 15 residues in the CDR3. The CDR3 sequence is CASSSPGGRYNEQFF. CDR3 in DNA: TGTGCCAGCAGTTCCCCCGGAGGCCGATACAATGAGCAGTTCTTC.

In this sample, this clonotype turned up a few times. This chain joins TRBV5-4 and TRBJ2-7; no clear D gene. Germline CDR1 and CDR2: SGHNT and YYREEE (reference sequence). The V end was cut by 4 bases, the J end by 6 bases, with 17 bases between. This CDR3 contains 14 residues. CDR3 residues: CASSRDLVVAEQYF. The CDR3 nucleotides read TGTGCCAGCAGCCGTGACCTAGTTGTGGCCGAGCAGTACTTC.

This clonotype came up many times. The chain recombines TRBV7-9 with TRBJ1-2; weak D call: TRBD1 (6 bases). The V gene lost 2 bases and the J gene lost 2 bases, with 15 bases spanning the gap. CDR3 length equals 16 residues. Germline CDR1 and CDR2: SEHNR and FQNEAQ (reference sequence). The CDR3 nucleotides read TGTGCCAGCAGCTTACTGGGGGGCGTAGTAAACTATGGCTACACCTTC. This gives the protein CASSLLGGVVNYGYTF.

This clonotype is medium-sized. The chain combines TRBV29-1 with TRBJ2-3; D gene ambiguous. CDR1 SQVTM and CDR2 ANQGSEA come from the germline V gene. CDR3 length: 12 amino acids. V gave up 6 bases and J gave up 6 bases, with 13 bases separating them. Here the CDR3 DNA reads TGCAGCGTGGACGAAGGAGCCGATACGCAGTATTTT. It yields the protein CSVDEGADTQYF.

CDR3 loop: CASSLETGGIGYTF. CDR3 bases: TGTGCCAGCAGTTTAGAGACAGGGGGAATTGGCTACACCTTC. The chain employs TRBV28 and TRBJ1-2; 9 bases fit TRBD1. V was clipped by 2 bases and J by 7 bases; unmatched bases: 5. This CDR3 contains 14 residues. CDR1 is MDHEN and CDR2 is SYDVKM in the germline V gene.

This clonotype was detected once. A much larger clone differs by one base, so this may be a read error. The genes are TRBV11-2 and TRBJ2-7, with 10 bases fitting TRBD2. The junction had 12 bases not matched to a gene; V was cut back by 5 bases and J by 2 bases. Germline values: CDR1 SGHAT, CDR2 FQNNGV. The CDR3 contains 17 residues. The CDR3, as DNA: TGTGCCAGCAGCCGGGGCGCCGGAACTAGCGGGACCTACGAGCAGTACTTC. It codes for CASSRGAGTSGTYEQYF.

Ten or more counts support this clonotype. The chain uses TRBV9 and TRBJ2-1, with TRBD2 matching 10 bases. Looked up from germline, CDR1 is SGDLS and CDR2 is YYNGEE. V gave up 0 bases and J gave up 7 bases; unmatched junction bases: 7. The CDR3 runs to 16 residues. This CDR3 is CASSVVVAGGRNEQFF. In nucleotides, the CDR3 is TGTGCCAGCAGCGTAGTGGTAGCGGGGGGCCGGAATGAGCAGTTCTTC.

At least ten counts were recorded for this clonotype. This rearrangement joins TRBV12-3 or TRBV12-4 to TRBJ1-5; the D gene is possibly TRBD1 (6 bases). Trimming removed 0 bases from V and 2 bases from J, with 8 bases in between. This CDR3 region has 15 residues. CDR3 sequence: CASSLATGGNQPQHF. The CDR3 region has the DNA TGTGCCAGCAGTTTAGCGACAGGCGGCAATCAGCCCCAGCATTTT.

This clonotype occurred a few times. V usage is TRBV28 and J usage is TRBJ2-7; either TRBD1 or TRBD2 may supply D (5 bases each). This CDR3 region has 15 residues. Germline assignment: CDR1 MDHEN and CDR2 SYDVKM. V was clipped by 6 bases and J by 1 base, with 16 bases between them. The CDR3 nucleotides are TGTGCCAGCAGCCCCCCCGGGGCGCAGTCCTACGAGCAGTACTTC. Its protein is CASSPPGAQSYEQYF.

This clonotype has a count of ten or more. The chain employs TRBV28 and TRBJ2-7; the D gene is possibly TRBD2 (5 bases). Germline V gene sequence: CDR1 MDHEN, CDR2 SYDVKM. V was clipped by 6 bases and J by 0 bases, with 12 bases between them. The CDR3 covers 14 residues. The CDR3 DNA follows: TGTGCCAGCAGACGATCGGGGTTCTCCTACGAGCAGTACTTC. This translates into CASRRSGFSYEQYF.

The table lists this clonotype with many counts. The chain has TRBV7-9 and TRBJ2-2; D remains unclear. The CDR3 is 14 amino acids. In germline, CDR1 is SEHNR, CDR2 FQNEAQ (reference sequence). The V end was cut by 0 bases, the J end by 6 bases, with 8 bases between. The DNA of the CDR3 is TGTGCCAGCAGCTTAGCACCAGCTTCCGGGGAGCTGTTTTTT. Protein sequence: CASSLAPASGELFF.

This clonotype appeared many times. This chain connects TRBV6-5 to TRBJ2-5; D might be TRBD2 (5 bases). The CDR3 is 14 residues long. Germline assignment: CDR1 MNHEY and CDR2 SVGAGI. The V and J ends lost 6 bases and 11 bases respectively, with 22 bases between them. Written as DNA, the CDR3 is TGTGCCAGCAGCCCTCCCGGCGAGCGGACCCCTCAGTACTTC. Translated: CASSPPGERTPQYF.